The 10 T cell receptor beta chains below all came from one sample that was sequenced in a study of T-cell memory formation after mild COVID-19. A single record per CDR3 protein comes from TCRdb applying MiXCR to the 5' RACE reads. The sample lists some 340,000 distinct CDR3 sequences, 10% to 15% occurring once. The source material was PBMCs or a T cell subset sorted from them (not recorded which). The source is a man aged 18 to 35 who had mild COVID-19 (a few samples of this study predate the infection). Cell type and time point are not known.

The chain links TRBV12-3 or TRBV12-4 to TRBJ2-5; TRBD2 matches at 8 bases. The trim removed 2 bases at V and 7 bases at J, leaving 12 bases unmatched. This CDR3 is built from 16 residues. Here the CDR3 reads CASSLYDPGGSPTQYF. CDR3 bases: TGTGCCAGCAGTTTATATGATCCGGGGGGGTCGCCGACCCAGTACTTC.

CDR3 in amino acids: CASSFSSEKLFF. The CDR3 DNA reads as TGTGCCAGCAGTTTCTCTTCTGAAAAACTGTTTTTT. The V call is TRBV12-3 or TRBV12-4, the J call TRBJ1-4; D uncertain. Deletions cut 3 bases from V and 7 bases from J, with 6 bases between. The CDR3 totals 12 residues.

This clonotype occurred a few times. J is TRBJ1-4 and V is TRBV12-3 or TRBV12-4; no firm D call. This CDR3 has 12 amino acids. V lost 8 bases and J lost 5, with 9 bases in between. The CDR3: CASGRFNEKLFF. The CDR3 DNA follows: TGTGCCAGCGGCCGCTTCAATGAAAAACTGTTTTTT.

This clonotype has at least ten counts. The chain is built from TRBV5-1 and TRBJ1-1; D perhaps matches TRBD1 (6 bases). There are 12 residues in the CDR3. The V end lost 4 bases, the J end lost 5 bases, and 9 bases lay between the germline ends. From germline, CDR1 is SGHRS and CDR2 YFSETQ. In DNA, the CDR3 is TGCGCCAGCAGCGAGGGGGGAACTGAAGCTTTCTTT. Translating gives CASSEGGTEAFF.

A few counts support this clonotype. The V gene is TRBV2, the J gene TRBJ1-1, with TRBD1 matching over 8 bases. The CDR3 consists of 15 residues. CDR1 and CDR2 (germline): SNHLY, FYNNEI. The ends lost 0 bases at V and 7 bases at J; junction bases unmatched: 7. The CDR3 sequence is CASSEARQGRGEAFF. CDR3 sequence (DNA): TGTGCCAGCAGTGAAGCTCGACAGGGGAGAGGTGAAGCTTTCTTT. The full variable domain, its missing parts supplied by reference TRBV2 and TRBJ1-1, is EPEVTQTPSHQVTQMGQEVILRCVPISNHLYFYWYRQILGQKVEFLVSFYNNEISEKSEIFDDQFSVERPDGSNFTLKIRSTKLEDSAMYFCASSEARQGRGEAFFGQGTRLTVV.

The table lists this clonotype with a few counts. This CDR3 is CASSLAHSGGGNEQFF. CDR3 nucleotide sequence: TGTGCCAGCAGCTTGGCTCACAGCGGGGGGGGCAATGAGCAGTTCTTC. The chain has TRBV5-8 and TRBJ2-1; 10 nucleotides align to TRBD2. The germline gives CDR1 SGHTS, CDR2 YDEGEE. The V and J ends lost 0 bases and 6 bases, in that order; junction bases with no gene match: 6. CDR3 length: 16 residues.

This clonotype was seen only a few times. The CDR3 nucleotides read TGTGCCACCAGTGGAATAGCTGGAGATACGCAGTATTTT. This gives the protein CATSGIAGDTQYF. The rearrangement links TRBV24-1 to TRBJ2-3; D uncertain. The CDR3 has 13 residues. Trimming shortened V by 5 bases and J by 5 bases, and 10 bases separated the two germline ends. The germline V gene encodes CDR1 KGHDR and CDR2 SFDVKD.

This clonotype was seen only a few times. The V gene is TRBV20-1, the J gene TRBJ2-1, with TRBD2 as a possible D gene (6 bases). V dropped 5 bases and J dropped 8 bases, with 19 bases sitting between them. The CDR3 totals 14 residues. In germline, CDR1 is DFQATT, CDR2 SNEGSKA (reference sequence). CDR3 amino acids: CSALSRTIMDEQFF. In DNA, the CDR3 is TGCAGTGCTCTATCTAGGACTATTATGGATGAGCAGTTCTTC.

The chain carries TRBV11-2 and TRBJ2-7; possible D gene TRBD1, 5 bases. In germline, CDR1 is SGHAT, CDR2 FQNNGV. V shed 1 base and J shed 2 bases, with 9 bases lying between them. The CDR3 contains 14 residues. This chain's CDR3 is CASSLVPQAYEQYF. In nucleotides, the CDR3 is TGTGCCAGCAGCTTAGTCCCACAGGCCTACGAGCAGTACTTC.

This clonotype was found a few times. The rearrangement joins TRBV19 to TRBJ2-5, with D hard to call. The CDR3 has 13 amino acids. Trimming removed 3 bases at V and 5 bases at J, with 10 bases between. CDR1 is LNHDA and CDR2 is SQIVND in the germline V gene (reference sequence). CDR3 amino acids: CASSMWGRETQYF. In DNA, the CDR3 is TGTGCCAGTAGTATGTGGGGTAGGGAGACCCAGTACTTC.